One and the same sample provided the 21 T cell receptor beta chains below, sequenced in a study of blood T cell repertoires in COVID-19. Sequencing was performed with immunoSEQ multiplex PCR; in TCRdb, only in-frame clones are kept and a portion is missing. The sample has under 45,000 clones, 75% to 90% seen once. The sample was peripheral blood. The receptors were gathered from a human donor in a cohort sampled during active COVID-19.

This rearrangement joins TRBV7-2 to TRBJ1-1; 8 positions match TRBD1. The CDR3 consists of 14 residues. Germline values: CDR1 SGHTA, CDR2 FQGNSA. Trimming cost V 5 bases and J 5 bases; bases outside gene matches: 7. CDR3 nucleotide sequence: TGTGCCAGCAGCCAGAGGACAGGGCGAACTGAAGCTTTCTTT. Amino acid sequence: CASSQRTGRTEAFF. The full variable domain, in which reference TRBV7-2 and TRBJ1-1 provide the parts outside the CDR3, is GAGVSQSPSNKVTEKGKDVELRCDPISGHTALYWYRQSLGQGLEFLIYFQGNSAPDKSGLPSDRFSAERTGGSVSTLTIQRTQQEDSAVYLCASSQRTGRTEAFFGQGTRLTVV.

About this clone: The CDR3 end shows no conserved phenylalanine or tryptophan, and so a read error is likely. The DNA is omitted, as the CDR3 cannot be located on it reliably, and the CDR3 follows TCRdb's listing. The chain recombines TRBV20-1 with TRBJ1-2; no DNA check was done on the table's D call, TRBD1. The CDR3 sequence runs 9 residues, both termini included. Per the germline V gene, CDR1 is DFQATT and CDR2 is SNEGSKA (reference sequence). The CDR3 sequence: CSARGQAPV.

The chain joins TRBV9 to TRBJ2-7; D gene uncertain. The CDR3 is 13 residues long. V lost 4 bases to trimming and J lost 2 bases, with 10 bases between them. From germline, CDR1 is SGDLS and CDR2 YYNGEE. The CDR3 sequence is CASSPGFTYEQYF. For the CDR3, the DNA is TGTGCCAGCAGCCCCGGGTTCACCTACGAGCAGTACTTC.

The chain has TRBV2 and TRBJ1-2; 8 positions agree with TRBD1. With 2 bases clipped from V and 8 bases from J, the junction kept 4 bases outside the gene matches. The CDR3 consists of 13 residues. Per germline, CDR1 SNHLY and CDR2 FYNNEI. The CDR3 is CASSEQGARGYTF. CDR3 DNA sequence: TGTGCCAGCAGTGAACAGGGGGCGCGGGGCTACACCTTC.

The J gene is TRBJ2-4, the V gene TRBV11-2; maybe TRBD2 (6 bases). The V end lost 5 bases, the J end lost 1 base, and 12 bases lay between the germline ends. This CDR3 has 15 residues. Germline assignment: CDR1 SGHAT and CDR2 FQNNGV. CDR3 protein: CASSPRGMAKNIQYF. The CDR3 DNA follows: TGTGCCAGCAGCCCACGGGGGATGGCCAAAAACATTCAGTACTTC.

The gene calls are TRBV6-2 or TRBV6-3 and TRBJ1-5; 10 nucleotides line up with TRBD1. This CDR3 is 15 amino acids long. CDR1 is MNHEY, CDR2 SVGEGT, per germline. J gave up 7 bases and V 4 bases, and 7 bases lay outside the gene matches. This chain's CDR3 is CASSSRQGAGQPQHF. CDR3 DNA: TGTGCCAGCAGTTCCCGACAGGGGGCTGGGCAGCCCCAGCATTTT.

The V gene is TRBV29-1, the J gene TRBJ1-4; 12 bases match TRBD1. There are 15 residues in the CDR3. Germline CDR1 and CDR2: SQVTM and ANQGSEA. V lost 4 bases, J lost 8 bases, and 8 bases stayed unmatched. The chain's CDR3 is CSVVGGQGAGEKLFF. Written as DNA, the CDR3 is TGCAGCGTTGTTGGGGGACAGGGGGCTGGAGAAAAACTGTTTTTT. The full variable domain, with the rest looked up from reference TRBV29-1 and TRBJ1-4, is SAVISQKPSRDICQRGTSLTIQCQVDSQVTMMFWYRQQPGQSLTLIATANQGSEATYESGFVIDKFPISRPNLTFSTLTVSNMSPEDSSIYLCSVVGGQGAGEKLFFGSGTQLSVL.

The rearrangement links TRBV4-3 to TRBJ1-1; TRBD1 is a possible D gene (6 bases). Germline CDR1 and CDR2: LGHNA and YSLEER. This CDR3 has 15 amino acids. Between the trimmed V and J ends, which lost 1 base and 4 bases, there was a span of 13 bases. Here the CDR3 DNA reads TGCGCCAGCAGCCAAGGACGAACAGGGAGCACTGAAGCTTTCTTT. This codes for CASSQGRTGSTEAFF.

This clone was counted a single time. The chain couples TRBV27 to TRBJ2-7, with 13 nucleotides matching TRBD2. CDR3 length equals 18 residues. The germline V gene has CDR1 MNHEY and CDR2 SMNVEV (reference sequence). The trim removed 7 bases at V and 7 bases at J, leaving 19 bases unmatched. The CDR3 region is CASTPLGTSGGAHGEQYF. CDR3 nucleotide sequence: TGTGCCAGCACCCCCCTTGGTACTAGCGGGGGGGCTCACGGTGAGCAGTACTTC.

This chain joins TRBV29-1 and TRBJ1-1; 9 positions agree with TRBD1. The germline V gene has CDR1 SQVTM and CDR2 ANQGSEA. This CDR3 spans 14 amino acids. J lost 5 bases, V lost 7 bases, and 11 bases had no gene match. CDR3 sequence (DNA): TGCAGCGGCCGACAGGGGGGAGGAGGTACTGAAGCTTTCTTT. It translates to CSGRQGGGGTEAFF.

The rearrangement joins TRBV28 to TRBJ2-7, with D perhaps matching TRBD1 (7 bases). Germline V lookup: CDR1 MDHEN, CDR2 SYDVKM. This CDR3 spans 15 amino acids. V was trimmed by 8 bases and J by 0 bases, leaving 17 bases between them. The CDR3 loop is CASRNPGGSSYEQYF. For the CDR3, the DNA is TGTGCCAGCCGTAACCCAGGGGGGAGCTCCTACGAGCAGTACTTC.

This chain connects TRBV27 to TRBJ1-4; 9 nucleotides match TRBD1. There are 14 residues in the CDR3. V was clipped by 5 bases and J by 4 bases; unmatched bases: 2. Germline V gene sequence: CDR1 MNHEY, CDR2 SMNVEV (reference sequence). CDR3 nucleotides: TGTGCCAGCAGTCGGGACAGGGTTAATGAAAAACTGTTTTTT. It translates to CASSRDRVNEKLFF.

This clone occurred a few times. The chain is built from TRBV6-2 or TRBV6-3 and TRBJ1-1; 8 bases are a match to TRBD1. The CDR3 extends over 15 amino acids. V lost 6 bases, J lost 5 bases, and 11 bases stayed unmatched. CDR1 is MNHEY, CDR2 SVGEGT, per germline. DNA for the CDR3: TGTGCCAGCAGACCTTCCAGGGGGCAGGGTACTGAAGCTTTCTTT. Protein sequence: CASRPSRGQGTEAFF.

This chain connects TRBV6-1 to TRBJ2-7; D possibly corresponds to TRBD2 (6 bases). The ends were cut back, 3 bases at V and 4 bases at J, with 13 bases in the middle. The CDR3 consists of 14 residues. The germline gives CDR1 MNHNS, CDR2 SASEGT. CDR3 loop: CASSEVGGGYEQYF. CDR3 in DNA: TGTGCCAGCAGTGAGGTGGGAGGTGGGTACGAGCAGTACTTC.

The chain is built from TRBV11-2 and TRBJ2-3; a possible D gene is TRBD1 (5 bases). With 2 bases removed from V and 1 base from J, the gap between germline ends came to 19 bases. The V gene's germline CDR1 is SGHAT and CDR2 FQNNGV. This CDR3 comprises 18 residues. In nucleotides, the CDR3 is TGTGCCAGCAGCTTACGCCCCGGGCAGGTAGGGGGCACAGATACGCAGTATTTT. Protein: CASSLRPGQVGGTDTQYF.

V usage is TRBV6-2 or TRBV6-3 and J usage is TRBJ2-3, with 9 bases that match TRBD2. V lost 2 bases, J lost 3 bases, and 12 bases stayed unmatched. Germline values: CDR1 MNHEY, CDR2 SVGEGT. This CDR3 region has 18 residues. CDR3 region: CASSYDWFAGGPTDTQYF. For the CDR3, the DNA is TGTGCCAGCAGTTACGATTGGTTCGCGGGGGGGCCAACAGATACGCAGTATTTT.

The chain has TRBV7-2 and TRBJ1-5; D ambiguous. The V and J ends lost 7 bases and 1 base respectively, with 17 bases between them. Germline CDR1 is SGHTA and CDR2 is FQGNSA. The CDR3 consists of 16 residues. The CDR3 region is CASTPRKQPSNQPQHF. The CDR3 DNA follows: TGTGCCAGCACCCCGAGAAAACAGCCGAGCAATCAGCCCCAGCATTTT.

This clone was observed once. The gene calls are TRBV5-1 and TRBJ1-6; 11 positions agree with TRBD1. CDR1 is SGHRS, CDR2 YFSETQ, per germline. The CDR3 spans 15 residues. J was trimmed by 9 bases and V by 4 bases; bases with no gene match: 6. This CDR3 is CASSLGQGVGSPLHF. CDR3 sequence (DNA): TGCGCCAGCAGCCTGGGACAGGGGGTCGGTTCACCCCTCCACTTT.

The J gene is TRBJ1-4, the V gene TRBV7-2; weak D call: TRBD1 (6 bases). V lost 5 bases, J lost 4 bases, and 14 bases lay in between. Per germline, CDR1 SGHTA and CDR2 FQGNSA. The CDR3 contains 15 residues. This CDR3 is CASSPAGEVNEKLFF. The CDR3 DNA follows: TGTGCCAGCAGCCCCGCAGGGGAAGTTAATGAAAAACTGTTTTTT. The variable domain in full, with the rest retrieved from reference TRBV7-2 and TRBJ1-4, is GAGVSQSPSNKVTEKGKDVELRCDPISGHTALYWYRQSLGQGLEFLIYFQGNSAPDKSGLPSDRFSAERTGGSVSTLTIQRTQQEDSAVYLCASSPAGEVNEKLFFGSGTQLSVL.

This clone was seen just once. CDR3 nucleotide sequence: TGCGCCAGCAGCTTGGTTGGACAGGAAAACTACGAGCAGTACTTC. Amino acids: CASSLVGQENYEQYF. The J gene is TRBJ2-7, the V gene TRBV5-1; 7 bases fit TRBD1. The germline V gene has CDR1 SGHRS and CDR2 YFSETQ. The CDR3 extends over 15 amino acids. V was pared by 0 bases and J by 3 bases, with 6 bases of the junction left unmatched.

The CDR3 spells CASSKGLAYEQYF. The CDR3 nucleotides are TGTGCCAGTAGTAAGGGACTAGCCTACGAGCAGTACTTC. The V call is TRBV19, the J call TRBJ2-7, with 8 bases fitting TRBD2. In germline, CDR1 is LNHDA, CDR2 SQIVND (reference sequence). CDR3 length: 13 amino acids. V trimming: 4 bases; J trimming: 2 bases; junction bases outside the gene matches: 1.